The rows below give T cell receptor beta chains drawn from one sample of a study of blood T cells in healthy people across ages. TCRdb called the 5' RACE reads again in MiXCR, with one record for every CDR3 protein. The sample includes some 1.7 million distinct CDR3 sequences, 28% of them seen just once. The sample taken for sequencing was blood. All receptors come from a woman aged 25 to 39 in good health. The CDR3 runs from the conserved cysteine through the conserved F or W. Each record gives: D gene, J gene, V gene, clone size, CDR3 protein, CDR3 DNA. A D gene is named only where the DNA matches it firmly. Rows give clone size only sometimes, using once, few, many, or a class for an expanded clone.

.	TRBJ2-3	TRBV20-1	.	CSARDPSPDTQYF	TGCAGTGCTAGAGACCCTAGCCCAGATACGCAGTATTTT
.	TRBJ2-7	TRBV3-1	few	CASSQAGVEEQYF	TGTGCCAGCAGCCAAGCGGGGGTGGAGGAGCAGTACTTC
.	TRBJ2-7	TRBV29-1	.	CSGEEDGSEQYF	TGCAGCGGTGAAGAGGACGGCTCCGAGCAGTACTTC
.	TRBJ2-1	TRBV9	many	CASSSSYEQFF	TGTGCCAGCAGCTCTAGCTATGAGCAGTTCTTC
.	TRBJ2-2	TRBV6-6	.	CASSYPTGTLNTGELFF	TGTGCCAGCAGTTACCCCACCGGGACACTGAACACCGGGGAGCTGTTTTTT
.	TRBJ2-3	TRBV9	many	CASSPRQLGDTQYF	TGTGCCAGCAGCCCGAGGCAGTTGGGGGATACGCAGTATTTT
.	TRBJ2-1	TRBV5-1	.	CASSSFRVSYNEQFF	TGCGCCAGCAGTAGTTTCAGGGTTTCCTACAATGAGCAGTTCTTC
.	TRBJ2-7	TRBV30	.	CACSMGSAVYEQYF	TGTGCCTGCAGCATGGGCTCCGCAGTTTACGAGCAGTACTTC
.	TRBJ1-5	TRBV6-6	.	CASRARGQPLHF	TGTGCCAGCAGGGCCCGGGGTCAGCCCCTGCATTTT
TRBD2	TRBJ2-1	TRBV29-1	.	CSVAGGRAYNEQFF	TGCAGCGTTGCAGGCGGGAGGGCCTACAATGAGCAGTTCTTC
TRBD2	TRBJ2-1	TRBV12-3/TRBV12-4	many	CASSTIAGGTYNEQFF	TGTGCCAGCAGCACCATAGCGGGAGGTACCTACAATGAGCAGTTCTTC
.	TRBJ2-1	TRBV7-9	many	CASSTPRGLGNNEQFF	TGTGCCAGCAGCACACCCCGGGGGCTCGGGAACAATGAGCAGTTCTTC
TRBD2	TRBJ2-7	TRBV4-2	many	CASSVNSGGEQYF	TGTGCCAGCAGCGTGAATAGCGGGGGCGAGCAGTACTTC
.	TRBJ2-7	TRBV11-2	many	CASSLGPGQPYEQYF	TGTGCCAGCAGCTTAGGTCCCGGACAGCCCTACGAGCAGTACTTC
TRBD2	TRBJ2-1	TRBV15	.	CATSRPPQPGLAANEQFF	TGTGCCACCAGCAGACCACCACAGCCGGGACTAGCGGCCAATGAGCAGTTCTTC
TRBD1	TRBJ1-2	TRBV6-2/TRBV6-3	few	CASSPQTTGGYGYTF	TGTGCCAGCAGTCCTCAGACTACAGGGGGCTATGGCTACACCTTC
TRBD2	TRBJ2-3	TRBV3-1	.	CASSQVTSGVSADTQYF	TGTGCCAGCAGCCAAGTCACTAGCGGGGTATCCGCAGATACGCAGTATTTT
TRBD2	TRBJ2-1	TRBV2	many	CATTSGHDNEQFF	TGTGCCACCACTAGCGGCCATGACAATGAGCAGTTCTTC
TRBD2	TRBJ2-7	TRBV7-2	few	CASSSSRGGADEQYF	TGTGCCAGCAGCTCCTCTCGCGGGGGGGCCGACGAGCAGTACTTC
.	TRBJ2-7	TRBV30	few	CAWSVESSYEQYF	TGTGCCTGGAGTGTAGAGTCATCCTACGAGCAGTACTTC
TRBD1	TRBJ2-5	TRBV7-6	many	CASSDPGTGGGETQYF	TGTGCCAGCAGCGATCCCGGAACAGGGGGCGGAGAGACCCAGTACTTC
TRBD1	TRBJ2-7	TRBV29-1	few	CSVGQGWSSYEQYF	TGCAGCGTGGGACAGGGCTGGAGCTCCTACGAGCAGTACTTC
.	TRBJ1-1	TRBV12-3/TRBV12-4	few	CASSLIKGSNMNTEAFF	TGTGCCAGCAGTTTGATAAAGGGCTCCAACATGAACACTGAAGCTTTCTTT
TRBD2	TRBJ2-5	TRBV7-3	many	CASSLTSGGIGTQYF	TGTGCCAGCAGCTTAACCAGCGGGGGAATTGGGACCCAGTACTTC
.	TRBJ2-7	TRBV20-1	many	CSASPRSSYEQYF	TGCAGTGCTAGCCCTCGGAGCTCCTACGAGCAGTACTTC
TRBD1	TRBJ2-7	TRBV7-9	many	CASTWGTGRSSYEQYF	TGTGCCAGCACCTGGGGGACAGGGCGTAGCTCCTACGAGCAGTACTTC
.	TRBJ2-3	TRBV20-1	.	CSAEIGGPDTQYF	TGCAGTGCTGAAATCGGGGGTCCAGATACGCAGTATTTT
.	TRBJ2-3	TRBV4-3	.	CASSQEAGMRSDTQYF	TGCGCCAGCAGCCAAGAGGCAGGGATGAGGTCAGATACGCAGTATTTT
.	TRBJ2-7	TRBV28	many	CASTGMTSYEQYF	TGTGCCAGCACTGGCATGACCTCCTACGAGCAGTACTTC
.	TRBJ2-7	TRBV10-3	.	CAISDRASTYEQYF	TGTGCCATCAGTGACAGGGCTTCAACCTACGAGCAGTACTTC